The T cell receptor beta chain described here comes from a study of control samples from healthy donors and cancer patients. Of note for this clone: An end of the junction differs from the germline gene, which may be a read error.

CDR3 length equals 14 residues. CDR1 and CDR2 (germline): MNHNS, SASEGT. Produced via immunoSEQ multiplex PCR; TCRdb's table is partial and in-frame only. The table has around 130,000 clones, 70% to 90% seen once. The rearrangement joins TRBV6-1 to TRBJ1-5, with unresolved D. The TCR originated in a man in his fifties in good health. The material sequenced was blood. The CDR3 reads CASSEGRKNQPQHF. The CDR3 DNA is TGTGCCAGCAGCGAAGGACGGAAGAATCAGCCCCAGCATTTT.